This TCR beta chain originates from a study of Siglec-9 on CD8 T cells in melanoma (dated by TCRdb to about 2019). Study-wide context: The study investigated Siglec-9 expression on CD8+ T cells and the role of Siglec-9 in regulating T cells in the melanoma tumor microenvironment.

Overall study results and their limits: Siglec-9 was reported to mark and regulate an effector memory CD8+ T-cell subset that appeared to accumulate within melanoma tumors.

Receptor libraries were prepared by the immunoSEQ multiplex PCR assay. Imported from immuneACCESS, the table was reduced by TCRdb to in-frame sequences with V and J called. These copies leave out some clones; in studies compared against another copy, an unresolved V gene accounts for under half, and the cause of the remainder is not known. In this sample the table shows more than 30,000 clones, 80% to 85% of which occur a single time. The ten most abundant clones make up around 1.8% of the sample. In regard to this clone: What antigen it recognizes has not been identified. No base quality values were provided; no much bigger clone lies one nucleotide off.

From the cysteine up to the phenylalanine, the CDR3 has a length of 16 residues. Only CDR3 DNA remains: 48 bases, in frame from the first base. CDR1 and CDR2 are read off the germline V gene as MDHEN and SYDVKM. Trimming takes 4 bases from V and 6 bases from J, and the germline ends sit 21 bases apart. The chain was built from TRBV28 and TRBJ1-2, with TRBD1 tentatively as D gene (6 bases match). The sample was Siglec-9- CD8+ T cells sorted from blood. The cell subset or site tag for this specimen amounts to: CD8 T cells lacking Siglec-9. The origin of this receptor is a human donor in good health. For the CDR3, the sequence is CASSSPLEGVKDGYTF. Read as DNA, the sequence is TGTGCCAGCAGTTCCCCCTTAGAGGGGGTCAAGGATGGCTACACCTTC.